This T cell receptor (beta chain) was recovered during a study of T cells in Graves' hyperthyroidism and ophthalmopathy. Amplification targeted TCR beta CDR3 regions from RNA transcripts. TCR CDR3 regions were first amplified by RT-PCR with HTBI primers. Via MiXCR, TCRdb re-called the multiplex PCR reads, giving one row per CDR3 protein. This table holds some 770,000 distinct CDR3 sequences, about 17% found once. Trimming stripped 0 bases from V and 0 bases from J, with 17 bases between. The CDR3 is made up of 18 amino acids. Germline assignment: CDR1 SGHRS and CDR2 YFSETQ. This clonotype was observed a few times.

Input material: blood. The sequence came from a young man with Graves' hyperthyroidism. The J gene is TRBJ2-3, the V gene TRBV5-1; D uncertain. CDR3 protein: CASSLDIGRRASTDTQYF. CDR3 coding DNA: TGCGCCAGCAGCTTGGATATAGGGCGGCGTGCTAGCACAGATACGCAGTATTTT.